A single sample gave rise to the 20 T cell receptor beta chains below, sequenced in a study of T-cell reconstitution after alpha-beta-depleted transplantation in children. A library of TCRbeta sequences, prepared with unique molecular identifiers, was generated. TCRdb ran MiXCR on the PCR reads and lists one entry per CDR3 protein. Of around 200,000 distinct CDR3 sequences listed, approximately 6.8% are singletons. Here the sequenced sample was PBMCs from the stem cell graft donor, taken from the stem cell graft. These receptors all stem from a human donor who donated a stem cell graft to a child with Wiskott-Aldrich syndrome.

This sequence joins TRBV11-2 and TRBJ2-1; D is unclear. The CDR3 covers 13 residues. Germline CDR1 and CDR2: SGHAT and FQNNGV. Trimming cost V 1 base and J 10 bases, with 11 bases left between them. The CDR3 here is CASSLGAREEQFF. In DNA, the CDR3 is TGTGCCAGCAGCTTAGGAGCCCGAGAGGAGCAGTTCTTC.

This clonotype was counted ten times or more. V usage is TRBV20-1 and J usage is TRBJ2-1; 7 nucleotides align to TRBD1. CDR1 DFQATT and CDR2 SNEGSKA come from the germline V gene (reference sequence). CDR3 length: 14 amino acids. Germline trimming cut 1 base from V and 6 bases from J; bases unmatched to any gene: 6. As DNA, the CDR3 is TGCAGTGCTAGAGCGACAGGGCGTGGCAATGAGCAGTTCTTC. Translation gives CSARATGRGNEQFF.

This clonotype was observed many times. The chain joins TRBV5-1 to TRBJ1-1; D is uncertain. The CDR3 extends over 16 amino acids. In germline, CDR1 is SGHRS, CDR2 YFSETQ. V was cut by 0 bases and J by 3 bases, with 15 bases left in between. DNA for the CDR3: TGCGCCAGCAGCTTGGGATTTTCTGAGATGGACACTGAAGCTTTCTTT. Its translation is CASSLGFSEMDTEAFF.

This clonotype was recorded many times. The V and J genes are TRBV12-3 or TRBV12-4 and TRBJ1-2; 8 nucleotides line up with TRBD1. The J segment lost 7 bases and the V segment lost 3 bases, leaving 13 bases of the junction unmatched. The CDR3 loop spans 16 amino acids. This CDR3 reads CASSLTGAISIGGYTF. The CDR3 DNA reads as TGTGCCAGCAGTTTGACAGGGGCCATTTCGATCGGTGGCTACACCTTC.

This clonotype was seen at least ten times. The V gene is TRBV5-5, the J gene TRBJ2-5, with D hard to call. CDR1 is SGHKS, CDR2 YYEKEE, per germline (reference sequence). There are 12 residues in the CDR3. V was cut by 7 bases and J by 5 bases, with 12 bases left in between. CDR3 sequence reads: CASFKGRETQYF. The CDR3, as DNA: TGTGCCAGCTTTAAGGGAAGGGAGACCCAGTACTTC.

This clonotype was picked up many times. The rearrangement uses TRBV6-4 and TRBJ1-2; a possible D gene is TRBD1 (5 bases). Germline lookup yields CDR1 MRHNA and CDR2 SNTAGT. Trimming left V 4 bases short and J 0 bases short, with 15 bases between. This CDR3 is 16 amino acids long. CDR3 in amino acids: CASSAGAGATNYGYTF. CDR3 sequence (DNA): TGTGCCAGCAGTGCTGGAGCCGGGGCAACTAACTATGGCTACACCTTC.

To note about this clonotype: A read error may explain this, as a much larger clone is one base away. The gene calls are TRBV7-9 and TRBJ2-1; the D is unclear. The CDR3 totals 12 residues. Trimming pared 11 bases from V and 6 bases from J, leaving 14 bases between. In germline, CDR1 is SEHNR, CDR2 FQNEAQ (reference sequence). DNA of the CDR3: TGTGCCTGCGGCCTGAATCCCAATGAGCAGTTCTTC. Translation gives CACGLNPNEQFF. Full variable domain (remainder filled in from reference TRBV7-9 and TRBJ2-1): DTGVSQNPRHKITKRGQNVTFRCDPISEHNRLYWYRQTLGQGPEFLTYFQNEAQLEKSRLLSDRFSAERPKGSFSTLEIQRTEQGDSAMYLCACGLNPNEQFFGPGTRLTVL.

This clonotype has more than one count but fewer than ten. The J gene is TRBJ2-1, the V gene TRBV14, with 7 bases lining up with TRBD2. Germline V gene data show CDR1 as SGHDN and CDR2 as FVKESK. The trim removed 1 base at V and 8 bases at J, leaving 8 bases unmatched. CDR3 length equals 15 residues. The CDR3, as DNA: TGTGCCAGCAGCCAAGCTTTATGGGGGAGGGATGAGCAGTTCTTC. Translated: CASSQALWGRDEQFF. The variable domain in full, with the rest retrieved from reference TRBV14 and TRBJ2-1, is EAGVTQFPSHSVIEKGQTVTLRCDPISGHDNLYWYRRVMGKEIKFLLHFVKESKQDESGMPNNRFLAERTGGTYSTLKVQPAELEDSGVYFCASSQALWGRDEQFFGPGTRLTVL.

This clonotype has at least ten counts. J is TRBJ1-5 and V is TRBV4-3; possible D gene TRBD1, 5 bases. Trimming left V 0 bases short and J 0 bases short, with 12 bases between. The germline V gene has CDR1 LGHNA and CDR2 YSLEER. This CDR3 spans 17 amino acids. CDR3 residues: CASSQDPQGGSNQPQHF. The CDR3 DNA is TGCGCCAGCAGCCAAGATCCCCAGGGCGGTAGCAATCAGCCCCAGCATTTT.

The CDR3 DNA sequence: TGTGCCAGCAGCCCCCGGGACAGGGGGCGAGAGACCCAGTACTTC. This encodes CASSPRDRGRETQYF. The chain has TRBV11-2 and TRBJ2-5; 12 bases match TRBD1. The CDR3 is made up of 15 amino acids. V was clipped by 5 bases and J by 4 bases; unmatched bases: 5. Germline assignment: CDR1 SGHAT and CDR2 FQNNGV.

In this sample, this clonotype turned up many times. The chain recombines TRBV7-2 with TRBJ2-3, with 15 bases aligning to TRBD2. CDR3 size: 16 residues. Germline V CDR1 and CDR2: SGHTA, FQGNSA. J lost 5 bases, V lost 5 bases, and 5 bases had no gene match. CDR3 protein: CASSHGLAGGEDTQYF. CDR3 coding DNA: TGTGCCAGCAGCCATGGACTAGCGGGGGGGGAAGATACGCAGTATTTT.

This clonotype was seen ten or more times. The chain employs TRBV5-1 and TRBJ2-7; D is possibly TRBD1 or TRBD2 (7 bases each). Trimming cost V 6 bases and J 3 bases, with 19 bases left between them. The germline V gene has CDR1 SGHRS and CDR2 YFSETQ. This CDR3 has 15 amino acids. CDR3 loop: CASTLQGGGGYEQYF. As DNA, the CDR3 is TGCGCCAGCACCCTTCAGGGAGGGGGCGGCTACGAGCAGTACTTC.

This clonotype was recorded many times. The chain uses TRBV20-1 and TRBJ2-7, with 8 nucleotides matching TRBD1. CDR1 is DFQATT, CDR2 SNEGSKA, per germline (reference sequence). The CDR3 spans 13 residues. The V segment lost 6 bases and the J segment 3 bases; nucleotides outside the gene matches: 7. This CDR3 reads CSAPGQGIYEQYF. As DNA, the CDR3 is TGCAGTGCGCCCGGACAGGGTATCTACGAGCAGTACTTC.

This clonotype was counted a few times. The rearrangement uses TRBV19 and TRBJ2-2, with D hard to call. Trimming shortened V by 7 bases and J by 4 bases, and 10 bases separated the two germline ends. This CDR3 has 13 amino acids. Germline loops: CDR1 LNHDA, CDR2 SQIVND (reference sequence). CDR3 in amino acids: CASTRRGTGELFF. CDR3 DNA: TGTGCCAGTACCCGGCGCGGCACCGGGGAGCTGTTTTTT. The full variable domain, completed using reference TRBV19 and TRBJ2-2, is DGGITQSPKYLFRKEGQNVTLSCEQNLNHDAMYWYRQDPGQGLRLIYYSQIVNDFQKGDIAEGYSVSREKKESFPLTVTSAQKNPTAFYLCASTRRGTGELFFGEGSRLTVL.

This clonotype was observed a handful of times. The chain employs TRBV7-2 and TRBJ2-2; D uncertain. This CDR3 has 14 residues. Germline V CDR1 and CDR2: SGHTA, FQGNSA. Trimming pared 3 bases from V and 7 bases from J, leaving 12 bases between. The CDR3 spells CASSFSSSGGELFF. For the CDR3, the DNA is TGTGCCAGCAGCTTCAGTAGTTCGGGCGGGGAGCTGTTTTTT. The full variable domain, in which reference TRBV7-2 and TRBJ2-2 provide the parts outside the CDR3, is GAGVSQSPSNKVTEKGKDVELRCDPISGHTALYWYRQSLGQGLEFLIYFQGNSAPDKSGLPSDRFSAERTGGSVSTLTIQRTQQEDSAVYLCASSFSSSGGELFFGEGSRLTVL.

Here the CDR3 reads CSARATGTPESPLHF. The CDR3 DNA reads as TGCAGTGCTAGAGCAACAGGGACGCCGGAGTCACCCCTCCACTTT. The rearrangement uses TRBV20-1 and TRBJ1-6, with TRBD1 as a possible D gene (6 bases). The germline V and J ends were trimmed by 1 base and 10 bases, with 17 bases remaining between them. Germline CDR1 reads DFQATT; CDR2 reads SNEGSKA (reference sequence). The CDR3 contains 15 residues.

This clonotype was recorded many times. The chain is built from TRBV20-1 and TRBJ2-7; D gene ambiguous. The CDR3 runs to 13 residues. Germline CDR1 is DFQATT and CDR2 is SNEGSKA (reference sequence). The V end was cut by 6 bases, the J end by 5 bases, with 17 bases between. CDR3 amino acids: CSARKPTPDEQYF. In DNA, the CDR3 is TGCAGTGCCCGTAAGCCGACACCGGACGAGCAGTACTTC.

This clonotype has at least ten counts. The chain employs TRBV7-9 and TRBJ2-1; 11 nucleotides agree with TRBD1. There are 14 residues in the CDR3. Germline trimming cut 5 bases from V and 9 bases from J; bases unmatched to any gene: 6. CDR1 SEHNR and CDR2 FQNEAQ come from the germline V gene (reference sequence). The CDR3 nucleotides read TGTGCCAGCAGCCCCGGACAGGGGGCAGGTGAGCAGTTCTTC. Protein sequence: CASSPGQGAGEQFF.

This clonotype has a count of ten or more. CDR3 sequence reads: CASRRQGQETQYF. CDR3 nucleotides: TGTGCCAGCAGACGCCAGGGACAAGAGACCCAGTACTTC. V is TRBV7-9 and J is TRBJ2-5, with a possible D match to TRBD1 (5 bases). Germline V lookup: CDR1 SEHNR, CDR2 FQNEAQ (reference sequence). The CDR3 covers 13 residues. With 6 bases removed from V and 2 bases from J, the gap between germline ends came to 10 bases. Full variable domain (missing parts from reference TRBV7-9 and TRBJ2-5): DTGVSQNPRHKITKRGQNVTFRCDPISEHNRLYWYRQTLGQGPEFLTYFQNEAQLEKSRLLSDRFSAERPKGSFSTLEIQRTEQGDSAMYLCASRRQGQETQYFGPGTRLLVL.

Ten or more counts support this clonotype. In nucleotides, the CDR3 is TGCGCCAGCAGCGACCCCCAGGGGGCTAATGAAAAACTGTTTTTT. It translates to CASSDPQGANEKLFF. This chain connects TRBV5-1 to TRBJ1-4; 7 bases agree with TRBD1. CDR3 length equals 15 residues. V dropped 4 bases and J dropped 3; count of bases not matched to a gene: 6. Germline V gene lookup returns CDR1 SGHRS and CDR2 YFSETQ.